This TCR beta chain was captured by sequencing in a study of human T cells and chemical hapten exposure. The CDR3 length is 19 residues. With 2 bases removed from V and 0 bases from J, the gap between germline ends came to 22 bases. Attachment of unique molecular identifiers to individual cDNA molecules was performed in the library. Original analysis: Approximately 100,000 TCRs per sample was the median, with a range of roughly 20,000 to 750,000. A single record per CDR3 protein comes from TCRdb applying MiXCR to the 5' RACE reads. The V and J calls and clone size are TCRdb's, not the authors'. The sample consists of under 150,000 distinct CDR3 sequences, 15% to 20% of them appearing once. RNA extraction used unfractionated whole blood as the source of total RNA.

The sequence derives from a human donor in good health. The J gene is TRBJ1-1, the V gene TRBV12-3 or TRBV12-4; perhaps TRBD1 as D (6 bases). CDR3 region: CASSLNLRFAGALNTEAFF. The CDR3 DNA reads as TGTGCCAGCAGTTTAAATCTTCGTTTTGCAGGGGCCCTGAACACTGAAGCTTTCTTT.